This is a list of T cell receptor beta chains from one sample in a study of OX40 agonist ivuxolimab in advanced cancers. Method: immunoSEQ multiplex PCR; TCRdb's copy keeps in-frame clones and lacks some. The sample has about 140,000 clones; 90% are singletons. The sample in question was CD4+ or CD8+ T cells sorted from blood, obtained in a trial of the OX40 agonist ivuxolimab. The receptors come from an adult with an advanced solid tumor such as melanoma, head and neck, liver or kidney cancer. Each CDR3 is given with its conserved first and last residue. A D gene is named only where the DNA matches it firmly. Rows give clone size only sometimes, using once, few, many, or a class for an expanded clone.

V	length	J	D	size	CDR3	DNA
TRBV18	14	TRBJ1-5	.	once	CASSTSGGNQPQHF	TGTGCCAGCTCAACTTCGGGGGGGAATCAGCCCCAGCATTTT
TRBV19	15	TRBJ2-6	.	.	CASSSPGSGANVLTF	TGTGCCAGTAGTTCCCCAGGGTCTGGGGCCAACGTCCTGACTTTC
TRBV7-2	16	TRBJ2-1	.	.	CASSPPSSGAYNEQFF	TGTGCCAGCAGCCCCCCAAGTAGCGGAGCCTACAATGAGCAGTTCTTC
TRBV11-2	17	TRBJ2-3	TRBD2	.	CASRELAGKAGTDTQYF	TGTGCCAGCAGAGAGTTAGCGGGAAAGGCAGGCACAGATACGCAGTATTTT
TRBV6-1	13	TRBJ1-1	.	once	CASSGAGNTEAFF	TGTGCCAGCAGTGGGGCAGGGAACACTGAAGCTTTCTTT
TRBV28	14	TRBJ1-1	.	few	CASSLSGGYGEAFF	TGTGCCAGCAGTTTGTCGGGAGGCTATGGTGAAGCTTTCTTT
TRBV29-1	13	TRBJ1-1	TRBD1	.	CSAGRGPGTEAFF	TGCAGCGCTGGGAGGGGGCCGGGGACTGAAGCTTTCTTT
TRBV9	17	TRBJ2-3	TRBD1	.	CASSVSLPGQGTDTQYF	TGTGCCAGCAGCGTATCCTTACCGGGACAGGGGACAGATACGCAGTATTTT
TRBV25-1	14	TRBJ1-4	.	.	CASSFRGEWEKLFF	TGTGCCAGCAGTTTTAGGGGGGAGTGGGAAAAACTGTTTTTT
TRBV5-1	15	TRBJ2-7	.	.	CASSSVQATIYEQYF	TGCGCCAGCAGCTCGGTACAGGCGACTATCTACGAGCAGTACTTC
TRBV7-2	16	TRBJ2-2	TRBD2	.	CASSPGEGFNTGELFF	TGTGCCAGCAGCCCTGGGGAGGGATTCAACACCGGGGAGCTGTTTTTT
TRBV6-1	13	TRBJ2-3	.	.	CARSQGLTDTQYF	TGTGCCAGATCACAGGGTTTGACAGATACGCAGTATTTT
TRBV6-1	12	TRBJ2-7	TRBD1	.	CASRDRGYEQYF	TGTGCCAGCAGGGACAGGGGATACGAGCAGTACTTC
TRBV7-8	16	TRBJ1-5	.	.	CASSSRRTTVNQPQHF	TGTGCCAGCAGCTCGAGACGGACAACCGTAAATCAGCCCCAGCATTTT
TRBV29-1	15	TRBJ1-1	.	.	CSVLGPRGLGAEAFF	TGCAGCGTTCTAGGCCCCCGGGGCTTGGGCGCTGAAGCTTTCTTT
TRBV19	15	TRBJ2-2	.	.	CASSWGRSYTGELFF	TGTGCCAGTAGTTGGGGGCGCAGTTACACCGGGGAGCTGTTTTTT